A selection of T cell receptor beta chains follows, all from one sample in a study of blood T cells in healthy people across ages. TCRdb reprocessed the 5' RACE reads via MiXCR and lists one record per CDR3 protein. The data show about 800,000 distinct CDR3 sequences, approximately 25% seen once. These data were also reused for a study on T cells of mothers and their children.

The sample taken for sequencing was blood. These receptors all come from a boy aged 10-17 years in good health. CDR3s leave out the opening cysteine and the closing phenylalanine or tryptophan. The order of the fields is D gene, clone size, V gene, J gene, CDR3 protein. The D gene is left open where the match is weak. The size of a clone is reported for some rows only, either as once, few or many, or as a class for expanded clones.

>-|few|TRBV9|TRBJ2-5
ASSVGGARGETQY
>TRBD1|-|TRBV29-1|TRBJ2-7
SVLTGQGDLEQY
>TRBD1|-|TRBV7-8|TRBJ2-1
ASGLVAPDREYDEQF
>TRBD2|few|TRBV28|-
ASNPPSGGNYEQY
>-|-|TRBV5-1|TRBJ1-1
ASSHNSEGAF
>TRBD1|few|TRBV28|TRBJ1-6
ASSSGTVLNSPLH
>-|-|TRBV7-8|TRBJ2-3
ASSRFYSTDTQY
>-|few|TRBV7-8|TRBJ2-3
ASSLKSADTQY
>-|few|TRBV6-5|TRBJ1-5
ASRSDRPWEPQH
>-|-|TRBV12-3/TRBV12-4|TRBJ2-1
ASSLALRYEQF